This T cell receptor beta chain was sequenced in a study of CD8 T cells in ankylosing spondylitis. There are a few counts of this clonotype. Its antigen is still unknown. Findings and caveats of the study: Ankylosing spondylitis blood appeared to carry a characteristic TCR beta motif of fewer than 10 highly homologous variants.

TCRdb recomputed calls from the 5' RACE reads with MiXCR, one row per CDR3 protein. The repertoire holds hundreds of thousands of distinct CDR3 sequences, with 10% to 15% as singletons. V lost 0 bases to trimming and J lost 8 bases, with 17 bases between them. This CDR3 contains 15 residues. The germline CDR1 and CDR2 sequences are DFQATT and SNEGSKA (reference sequence). The chain links TRBV20-1 to TRBJ2-4; tentatively, D is TRBD2 (7 bases). What was sequenced was blood, either unsorted or a sorted T cell fraction (not recorded which). This receptor was obtained from a male donor with ankylosing spondylitis. CDR3 in amino acids: CSARDPSRGGDIQYF. The CDR3, as DNA: TGCAGTGCTAGAGATCCCAGCAGGGGAGGGGACATTCAGTACTTC.